These 3 T cell receptor beta chains were sequenced from one sample in a study of T cells in Graves' hyperthyroidism and ophthalmopathy. RNA transcripts served as the template for amplifying TCR beta CDR3 regions. First-round RT-PCR of the TCR CDR3 relied on the HTBI primer set. TCRdb re-analysed the multiplex PCR reads in MiXCR, keeping a single row per CDR3 protein. Counted here are over 150,000 distinct CDR3 sequences, approximately 17% occurring once; the ten biggest clones make up 25% to 30%. The specimen sequenced was blood. Receptor source: a woman in her 50s with Graves' hyperthyroidism.

This clonotype has at least ten counts. This chain uses TRBV18 with TRBJ1-1; no firm D call. With 3 bases removed from V and 4 bases from J, the gap between germline ends came to 18 bases. This CDR3 region has 16 residues. Germline V gene sequence: CDR1 KGHSH, CDR2 LQKENI. The DNA for the CDR3 is TGTGCCAGCTCACCGACAAGTCAGTCGCCGTCCACTGAAGCTTTCTTT. It yields the protein CASSPTSQSPSTEAFF.

The rearrangement uses TRBV11-1 and TRBJ2-1; 7 positions agree with TRBD1. The V segment lost 1 base and the J segment 4 bases; nucleotides outside the gene matches: 4. This CDR3 has 15 amino acids. Germline V gene lookup returns CDR1 SGHAT and CDR2 FQDESV (reference sequence). The chain's CDR3 is CASSLEGQRYNEQFF. Here the CDR3 DNA reads TGTGCCAGCAGCTTAGAGGGACAGCGGTACAATGAGCAGTTCTTC.

V and J are TRBV13 and TRBJ2-7; possibly TRBD1 for D (6 bases). The CDR3 runs to 14 residues. CDR1 PRHDT and CDR2 FYEKMQ come from the germline V gene (reference sequence). Trimming removed 2 bases at V and 3 bases at J, with 11 bases between. CDR3 protein: CASSLRAGVYEQYF. CDR3 nucleotide sequence: TGTGCCAGCAGCTTACGGGCAGGGGTCTACGAGCAGTACTTC.